What follows describes a single TCR beta chain. Some clones are missing from TCRdb's copy, which holds only in-frame ones; the method was immunoSEQ multiplex PCR. The sample lists approximately 2.4 million clones, 95% occurring once. This entry is derived from a study of shared clonotypes between healthy human individuals. In germline, CDR1 is ENHRY, CDR2 SYGVKD. V gave up 5 bases and J gave up 5 bases, with 7 bases separating them. The CDR3 is made up of 11 amino acids. The clonotype was recovered from a man aged 18 to 30 in good health. The rearrangement links TRBV10-3 to TRBJ2-7; D unclear. Sequencing used naive CD4+ T cells sorted from blood. Specified subset: CD45RA+ positively selected. The CDR3 DNA reads as TGTGCCATCAGTAACCTTGACGAGCAGTACTTC. As protein: CAISNLDEQYF.